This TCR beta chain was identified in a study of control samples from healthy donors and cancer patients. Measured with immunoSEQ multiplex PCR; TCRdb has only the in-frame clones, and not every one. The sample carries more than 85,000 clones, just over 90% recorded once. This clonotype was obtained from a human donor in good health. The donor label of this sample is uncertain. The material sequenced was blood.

CDR3 in DNA: TGTGCCAGCAGCAACCTCCACAATGAGCAGTTCTTC. Translation: CASSNLHNEQFF. The rearrangement uses TRBV3-1 (or the pseudogene TRBV3-2) and TRBJ2-1; D gene ambiguous. Germline V gene sequence: CDR1 LGHDT, CDR2 YNNKEL (reference sequence). The germline V and J ends were trimmed by 5 bases and 5 bases, with 7 bases remaining between them. This CDR3 is 12 amino acids long.